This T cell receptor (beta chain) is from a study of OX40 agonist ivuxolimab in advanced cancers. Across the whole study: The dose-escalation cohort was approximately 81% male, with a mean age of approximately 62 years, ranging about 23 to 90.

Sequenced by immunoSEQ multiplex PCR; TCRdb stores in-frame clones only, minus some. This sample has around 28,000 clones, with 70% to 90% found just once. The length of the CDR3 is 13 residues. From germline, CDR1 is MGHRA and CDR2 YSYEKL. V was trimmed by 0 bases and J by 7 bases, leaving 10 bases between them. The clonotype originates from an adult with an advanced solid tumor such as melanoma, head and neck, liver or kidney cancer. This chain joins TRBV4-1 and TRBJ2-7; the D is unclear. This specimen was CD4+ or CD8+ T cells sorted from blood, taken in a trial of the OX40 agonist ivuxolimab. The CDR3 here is CASSQEGPWEQYF. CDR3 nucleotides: TGCGCCAGCAGCCAAGAAGGGCCTTGGGAGCAGTACTTC.